The 29 T cell receptor beta chains below all came from one sample that was sequenced in a study of cytomegalovirus exposure and HLA in healthy donors. PCR used 60 Vbeta primers and 13 Jbeta primers. Using immunoSEQ multiplex PCR, the repertoire was profiled, and TCRdb retains in-frame clones only, with some absent. Among over 65,000 clones, 70% to 80% were seen once, and the ten largest hold 14% to 15%. The source material was PBMCs. These receptors were collected from a woman in her thirties or forties in good health and CMV-seropositive.

The sample holds one count of this clone. V usage is TRBV5-1 and J usage is TRBJ1-2, with 9 bases aligning to TRBD1. This CDR3 spans 18 amino acids. Trimming took 4 bases from V and 1 from J; bases not matched to a gene: 14. CDR1 is SGHRS, CDR2 YFSETQ, per germline. CDR3 bases: TGCGCCAGCAGCCCCCGGGCGGGACAGGGCGGGAGTAACTATGGCTACACCTTC. Translating it yields CASSPRAGQGGSNYGYTF.

The rearrangement uses TRBV9 and TRBJ2-6, with D perhaps TRBD2 (5 bases). The CDR3 covers 16 residues. V lost 2 bases, J lost 2 bases, and 11 bases lay in between. CDR1 and CDR2 (germline): SGDLS, YYNGEE. The CDR3 DNA is TGTGCCAGCAGCGTGTCCGGACTTACTGGGGCCAACGTCCTGACTTTC. Its translation: CASSVSGLTGANVLTF.

This clone appeared a few times. The V gene is TRBV6-5, the J gene TRBJ2-7, with a possible D match to TRBD1 (5 bases). Germline-derived CDR1 and CDR2 are MNHEY and SVGAGI. The CDR3 runs to 12 residues. Between the trimmed V and J ends, which lost 11 bases and 0 bases, there was a span of 11 bases. The CDR3 nucleotides are TGTGCCGCAGGGTTCCACTCCTACGAGCAGTACTTC. It translates to CAAGFHSYEQYF.

This clone was observed a few times. The genes are TRBV7-3 and TRBJ1-5; TRBD1 matches at 12 bases. The CDR3 length is 19 residues. V lost 5 bases to trimming and J lost 0 bases; unmatched junction nucleotides: 11. Germline-derived CDR1 and CDR2 are SGHTA and FQGTGA. The CDR3 region has the DNA TGTGCCAGCAGCCACCGGGACAGGGGGCGTCTGGCTAGCAATCAGCCCCAGCATTTT. The encoded protein is CASSHRDRGRLASNQPQHF.

The rearrangement joins TRBV11-2 to TRBJ2-7; perhaps TRBD1 as D (6 bases). Germline-derived CDR1 and CDR2 are SGHAT and FQNNGV. V lost 5 bases and J 3 bases, leaving 17 bases between the germline ends. The CDR3 totals 15 residues. This CDR3 reads CASSLPGQGFYEQYF. The CDR3 DNA follows: TGTGCCAGCAGCCTCCCGGGCCAGGGGTTCTACGAGCAGTACTTC.

This clone was picked up a small number of times. The chain combines TRBV27 with TRBJ1-1; no definite D call. Trimming left V 6 bases short and J 0 bases short, with 14 bases between. The germline CDR1 and CDR2 sequences are MNHEY and SMNVEV (reference sequence). The CDR3 runs 15 residues. CDR3 nucleotide sequence: TGTGCCAGCAGCCGGGATAGGGTGATGAACACTGAAGCTTTCTTT. The encoded protein is CASSRDRVMNTEAFF.

The V gene is TRBV7-2, the J gene TRBJ2-3; D perhaps matches TRBD2 (6 bases). V shed 0 bases and J shed 3 bases, with 16 bases lying between them. Germline CDR1 reads SGHTA; CDR2 reads FQGNSA. The CDR3 is 17 amino acids. The CDR3 DNA reads as TGTGCCAGCAGCTTAGCGCCCGGGCGGGGCAGTACAGATACGCAGTATTTT. This encodes CASSLAPGRGSTDTQYF.

V and J are TRBV7-6 and TRBJ2-7; D uncertain. Germline assignment: CDR1 SGHVS and CDR2 FNYEAQ. The CDR3 has 14 amino acids. V was shortened by 5 bases and J by 2 bases, with 13 bases between the two germline ends. This CDR3 is CASSASGSTYEQYF. The CDR3 region has the DNA TGTGCCAGCAGCGCTTCCGGGTCGACCTACGAGCAGTACTTC.

This chain joins TRBV9 and TRBJ2-7, with TRBD2 matching 7 bases. CDR1 SGDLS and CDR2 YYNGEE come from the germline V gene. V trimming: 3 bases; J trimming: 0 bases; junction bases outside the gene matches: 3. The CDR3 loop spans 14 amino acids. The CDR3 DNA reads as TGTGCCAGCAGCGCCCGGGACTACTCCTACGAGCAGTACTTC. It codes for CASSARDYSYEQYF.

This chain uses TRBV11-2 with TRBJ2-1; D not resolved. Per germline, CDR1 SGHAT and CDR2 FQNNGV. Between the trimmed V and J ends, which lost 4 bases and 0 bases, there was a span of 10 bases. The CDR3 covers 15 residues. The CDR3 reads CASSWYSSSYNEQFF. The CDR3 DNA is TGTGCCAGCAGCTGGTACTCGAGCTCCTACAATGAGCAGTTCTTC.

The chain recombines TRBV18 with TRBJ1-2; D perhaps matches TRBD1 (6 bases). The germline V gene has CDR1 KGHSH and CDR2 LQKENI. The CDR3 runs to 13 residues. V was pared by 8 bases and J by 2 bases, with 12 bases between. CDR3 region: CASTPGQNYGYTF. As DNA, the CDR3 is TGTGCCAGCACGCCGGGACAAAACTATGGCTACACCTTC.

The chain has TRBV7-2 and TRBJ2-7; 14 nucleotides line up with TRBD2. Germline loops: CDR1 SGHTA, CDR2 FQGNSA. V lost 1 base, J lost 1 base, and 0 bases stayed unmatched. This CDR3 has 16 residues. The CDR3 loop reads CASSLGTSGGSYEQYF. The DNA for the CDR3 is TGTGCCAGCAGCTTAGGGACTAGCGGGGGGTCCTACGAGCAGTACTTC.

The chain has TRBV6-6 and TRBJ2-3; TRBD2 might be the D (6 bases). Trimming left V 7 bases short and J 0 bases short, with 17 bases between. The CDR3 consists of 16 residues. Germline loops: CDR1 MNHNY, CDR2 SVGAGI (reference sequence). CDR3 sequence reads: CASKVSGRTSTDTQYF. The DNA for the CDR3 is TGTGCCAGCAAAGTTAGCGGAAGAACTAGCACAGATACGCAGTATTTT.

This clone was recorded only once. V and J are TRBV9 and TRBJ1-1; D is possibly TRBD1 (5 bases). The CDR3 runs to 15 residues. V was shortened by 3 bases and J by 1 base, with 13 bases between the two germline ends. Germline V lookup: CDR1 SGDLS, CDR2 YYNGEE. This chain's CDR3 is CASSAPGGWNTEAFF. In DNA, the CDR3 is TGTGCCAGCAGCGCCCCTGGGGGGTGGAACACTGAAGCTTTCTTT.

V gene TRBV7-2 combines with J gene TRBJ2-3; no reliable D call. Trimming took off 8 bases at V and 4 bases at J, with 13 bases between the two ends. This CDR3 is built from 13 residues. Germline V gene sequence: CDR1 SGHTA, CDR2 FQGNSA. The CDR3 here is CASRGPPADTQYF. CDR3 sequence (DNA): TGTGCCAGCCGAGGCCCGCCGGCAGATACGCAGTATTTT. Full variable domain (remainder filled in from reference TRBV7-2 and TRBJ2-3): GAGVSQSPSNKVTEKGKDVELRCDPISGHTALYWYRQSLGQGLEFLIYFQGNSAPDKSGLPSDRFSAERTGGSVSTLTIQRTQQEDSAVYLCASRGPPADTQYFGPGTRLTVL.

V usage is TRBV30 and J usage is TRBJ1-1; TRBD1 agrees at 11 bases. This CDR3 contains 14 residues. J lost 11 bases, V lost 1 base, and 9 bases had no gene match. CDR1 and CDR2 from the germline V gene are GTSNPN and SVGIG (reference sequence). In DNA form, the CDR3 reads TGTGCCTGGAGTGGTGGGACAGGGGGATTTGTGGCTTTCTTT. Amino acids: CAWSGGTGGFVAFF.

The chain links TRBV7-2 to TRBJ2-7, with 11 bases matching TRBD2. Germline CDR1 SGHTA, CDR2 FQGNSA. This CDR3 has 15 amino acids. V lost 6 bases to trimming and J lost 2 bases; unmatched junction nucleotides: 6. The CDR3 sequence: CASRPGTSGTYEQYF. The CDR3 coding sequence is TGTGCCAGCAGACCTGGGACTAGCGGTACCTACGAGCAGTACTTC.

This chain connects TRBV28 to TRBJ1-4; possibly TRBD1 for D (5 bases). CDR3 length equals 14 residues. Germline values: CDR1 MDHEN, CDR2 SYDVKM. Trimming removed 1 base at V and 4 bases at J, with 7 bases between. Here the CDR3 reads CASSLLGHNEKLFF. In nucleotides, the CDR3 is TGTGCCAGCAGTTTATTGGGGCATAATGAAAAACTGTTTTTT.

V is TRBV6-4 and J is TRBJ2-7; 14 nucleotides align to TRBD2. The germline V gene encodes CDR1 MRHNA and CDR2 SNTAGT. The V and J ends lost 2 bases and 4 bases, in that order; junction bases with no gene match: 25. This CDR3 contains 23 residues. CDR3 residues: CASSDPGNLSRTSGRTRGYEQYF. DNA of the CDR3: TGTGCCAGCAGTGACCCTGGGAATTTGTCGCGGACTAGCGGGAGGACAAGGGGGTACGAGCAGTACTTC.

This clone was seen once. The V gene is TRBV10-3, the J gene TRBJ2-3, with a possible D match to TRBD2 (7 bases). Per the germline V gene, CDR1 is ENHRY and CDR2 is SYGVKD. The CDR3 consists of 14 residues. Trimming took 6 bases from V and 2 from J, leaving 12 bases between them. The CDR3 DNA follows: TGTGCCATCAGAGGGGGGGTGGTCACAGATACGCAGTATTTT. This gives the protein CAIRGGVVTDTQYF.

CDR3 region: CASTRLAGGLETQYF. CDR3 coding DNA: TGTGCCAGCACCAGACTAGCGGGGGGGCTGGAGACCCAGTACTTC. The chain couples TRBV6-1 to TRBJ2-5, with TRBD2 identical over 14 bases. The V and J ends lost 7 bases and 5 bases, in that order; junction bases with no gene match: 6. Germline CDR1 is MNHNS and CDR2 is SASEGT. The CDR3 spans 15 residues.

The table lists this clone with a few counts. The chain recombines TRBV19 with TRBJ2-1; 8 positions match TRBD2. CDR3 length equals 15 residues. CDR1 is LNHDA and CDR2 is SQIVND in the germline V gene (reference sequence). The junction had 10 bases not matched to a gene; V was cut back by 8 bases and J by 4 bases. CDR3 nucleotides: TGTGCCAGTGGGAGCGGGGGCCAGGGGTACAATGAGCAGTTCTTC. This codes for CASGSGGQGYNEQFF.

This clone turned up a few times. The chain is built from TRBV10-3 and TRBJ2-7; 11 bases map to TRBD2. Germline CDR1 ENHRY, CDR2 SYGVKD. CDR3 length equals 16 residues. J was trimmed by 6 bases and V by 3 bases; bases with no gene match: 10. DNA for the CDR3: TGTGCCATCAGTGAACTCGTAGCGGGAGGGCCCTCCGAGCAGTACTTC. Protein sequence: CAISELVAGGPSEQYF.

The V call is TRBV6-5, the J call TRBJ2-1, with 7 bases lining up with TRBD2. V gave up 4 bases and J gave up 2 bases; unmatched junction bases: 8. Germline V lookup: CDR1 MNHEY, CDR2 SVGAGI. This CDR3 contains 16 residues. DNA for the CDR3: TGTGCCAGCAGTTCCCCGACTAGCCCAACCTACAATGAGCAGTTCTTC. It specifies CASSSPTSPTYNEQFF.

The chain combines TRBV6-1 with TRBJ2-2; 10 nucleotides align to TRBD2. V was pared by 1 base and J by 6 bases, with 5 bases of the junction left unmatched. Germline CDR1 reads MNHNS; CDR2 reads SASEGT. The CDR3 runs to 16 residues. CDR3 amino acids: CASSEGLAGVSGELFF. CDR3 nucleotides: TGTGCCAGCAGTGAAGGTCTAGCGGGAGTCTCCGGGGAGCTGTTTTTT.

The chain employs TRBV9 and TRBJ2-7; TRBD1 might be the D (6 bases). V lost 2 bases and J 3 bases, leaving 9 bases between the germline ends. CDR3 length: 13 amino acids. Germline-derived CDR1 and CDR2 are SGDLS and YYNGEE. Here the CDR3 reads CASSVSGVYEQYF. The CDR3 DNA sequence: TGTGCCAGCAGCGTGTCAGGGGTCTACGAGCAGTACTTC.

This clone was observed once. The chain uses TRBV29-1 and TRBJ2-5, with 11 positions matching TRBD2. CDR1 is SQVTM, CDR2 ANQGSEA, per germline. The CDR3 is made up of 16 amino acids. The V segment lost 5 bases and the J segment 0 bases; nucleotides outside the gene matches: 8. DNA of the CDR3: TGCAGCGTTCTAGCGGGAGGCCGCGCGTACCAAGAGACCCAGTACTTC. Its protein is CSVLAGGRAYQETQYF.

The rearrangement joins TRBV7-2 to TRBJ2-7, with D tentatively TRBD2 (5 bases). Trimming took 2 bases from V and 3 from J, leaving 8 bases between them. This CDR3 is 13 amino acids long. Germline CDR1 SGHTA, CDR2 FQGNSA. CDR3 DNA: TGTGCCAGCAGCTTAATCGGAGGCTACGAGCAGTACTTC. This translates into CASSLIGGYEQYF. The full variable domain, with the rest looked up from reference TRBV7-2 and TRBJ2-7, is GAGVSQSPSNKVTEKGKDVELRCDPISGHTALYWYRQSLGQGLEFLIYFQGNSAPDKSGLPSDRFSAERTGGSVSTLTIQRTQQEDSAVYLCASSLIGGYEQYFGPGTRLTVT.

The chain joins TRBV6-1 to TRBJ2-1, with TRBD2 as a possible D gene (5 bases). V lost 4 bases and J lost 8, with 9 bases in between. The CDR3 length is 12 residues. Germline values: CDR1 MNHNS, CDR2 SASEGT. The CDR3 protein is CASSVLDYEQFF. In DNA, the CDR3 is TGTGCCAGCAGTGTTTTGGACTATGAGCAGTTCTTC.